This passage covers 16 T cell receptor beta chains from one sample sequenced in a study of response to subunit inactivated influenza vaccine. TCRdb analysed the RT-PCR reads with MiXCR anew, one entry per CDR3 protein. The sample holds hundreds of thousands of distinct CDR3 sequences, about a fifth seen once. The sample consisted of PBMCs from blood, taken 5 to 6 days after vaccination. These receptors all stem from a man aged 45-60 years who received an inactivated influenza vaccine.

This clonotype was picked up a small number of times. This sequence joins TRBV9 and TRBJ2-2; 10 bases align to TRBD1. V shed 5 bases and J 7 bases; nucleotides not matched to a gene: 5. Germline CDR1 is SGDLS and CDR2 is YYNGEE. The CDR3 sequence is 14 residues long. CDR3 DNA sequence: TGTGCCAGCAGACCGGGACAGGGGATCGGGGAGCTGTTTTTT. This gives the protein CASRPGQGIGELFF.

This clonotype was counted ten times or more. The CDR3 DNA sequence: TGTGCCATCAGGGAGGGACGTAGTGAAAAACTGTTTTTT. This codes for CAIREGRSEKLFF. This chain connects TRBV10-3 to TRBJ1-4; TRBD1 is a possible D gene (5 bases). The CDR3 spans 13 residues. V was shortened by 6 bases and J by 7 bases, with 12 bases between the two germline ends. CDR1 is ENHRY, CDR2 SYGVKD, per germline.

The V call is TRBV5-6, the J call TRBJ1-1; perhaps TRBD1 as D (6 bases). Germline V lookup: CDR1 SGHDT, CDR2 YYEEEE. This CDR3 contains 16 residues. V was shortened by 1 base and J by 3 bases, with 16 bases between the two germline ends. CDR3 sequence reads: CASSLRLGQKYTEAFF. The DNA of the CDR3 is TGTGCCAGCAGCTTGAGACTTGGACAGAAGTACACTGAAGCTTTCTTT.

The chain carries TRBV12-3 or TRBV12-4 and TRBJ2-7; 11 bases match TRBD2. CDR3 length equals 14 residues. J gave up 4 bases and V 7 bases, and 6 bases lay outside the gene matches. The CDR3 protein is CASTPGTSGYEQYF. CDR3 in DNA: TGTGCCAGCACGCCCGGGACTAGCGGATACGAGCAGTACTTC.

This clonotype occurred a few times. This sequence joins TRBV5-1 and TRBJ2-7; possibly TRBD2 for D (5 bases). From germline, CDR1 is SGHRS and CDR2 YFSETQ. CDR3 length: 17 residues. The V end was cut by 3 bases, the J end by 0 bases, with 19 bases between. CDR3 sequence (DNA): TGCGCCAGCAGCTGGGCTGCTCTGGGAGTGAGCTCCTACGAGCAGTACTTC. Translation gives CASSWAALGVSSYEQYF.

The chain employs TRBV20-1 and TRBJ1-5; D unclear. Germline CDR1 and CDR2: DFQATT and SNEGSKA (reference sequence). The CDR3 sequence is 12 residues long. V was trimmed by 7 bases and J by 5 bases, leaving 12 bases between them. The CDR3 nucleotides are TGCAGTGTCCGAGGCCTTTATCAGCCCCAGCATTTT. Amino acids: CSVRGLYQPQHF.

The chain uses TRBV5-1 and TRBJ2-1, with D unclear. This CDR3 is 15 amino acids long. Trimming stripped 0 bases from V and 4 bases from J, with 11 bases between. CDR1 and CDR2 from the germline V gene are SGHRS and YFSETQ. CDR3 DNA: TGCGCCAGCAGCTTGGAGCTGTCCGATTACAATGAGCAGTTCTTC. The encoded protein is CASSLELSDYNEQFF. Together with reference TRBV5-1 and TRBJ2-1, the CDR3 gives the full variable domain: KAGVTQTPRYLIKTRGQQVTLSCSPISGHRSVSWYQQTPGQGLQFLFEYFSETQRNKGNFPGRFSGRQFSNSRSEMNVSTLELGDSALYLCASSLELSDYNEQFFGPGTRLTVL.

Concerning this clonotype itself: The junction and the germline gene differ at one end; a read error may be behind it. The chain is built from TRBV4-3 and TRBJ2-7, with 8 bases that match TRBD2. Germline lookup yields CDR1 LGHNA and CDR2 YSLEER. The CDR3 loop spans 16 amino acids. The CDR3 region has the DNA TGCGCCAGCAGCCAAGAACATAGCGGGGTGCCCTACAAGCAGTACTTC. Translating gives CASSQEHSGVPYKQYF.

V usage is TRBV20-1 and J usage is TRBJ2-1, with TRBD2 matching over 15 bases. V was clipped by 6 bases and J by 0 bases; unmatched bases: 3. Germline CDR1 and CDR2: DFQATT and SNEGSKA (reference sequence). The CDR3 covers 16 residues. The CDR3 bases are TGCAGTGCCACGGGACTAGCGGGGGGCTCCTACAATGAGCAGTTCTTC. This gives the protein CSATGLAGGSYNEQFF.

The sample holds a few counts of this clonotype. CDR3 sequence reads: CASQRPGTYEQYF. CDR3 nucleotide sequence: TGCGCCAGCCAAAGGCCGGGCACCTACGAGCAGTACTTC. The chain employs TRBV5-1 and TRBJ2-7; D gene unclear. CDR3 length: 13 residues. Germline assignment: CDR1 SGHRS and CDR2 YFSETQ. Trimming removed 7 bases from V and 2 bases from J, with 13 bases in between. The full variable domain, completed using reference TRBV5-1 and TRBJ2-7, is KAGVTQTPRYLIKTRGQQVTLSCSPISGHRSVSWYQQTPGQGLQFLFEYFSETQRNKGNFPGRFSGRQFSNSRSEMNVSTLELGDSALYLCASQRPGTYEQYFGPGTRLTVT.

This clonotype has only a few counts. The chain couples TRBV6-2 or TRBV6-3 to TRBJ2-1; TRBD1 is a possible D gene (6 bases). V shed 0 bases and J shed 5 bases, with 14 bases lying between them. The CDR3 covers 16 residues. The germline V gene has CDR1 MNHEY and CDR2 SVGEGT. The CDR3 sequence: CASSYSGDRFDNEQFF. Here the CDR3 DNA reads TGTGCCAGCAGTTACTCCGGAGACAGGTTCGACAATGAGCAGTTCTTC.

This clonotype has more than one count but fewer than ten. The V gene is TRBV15, the J gene TRBJ1-2, with TRBD1 matching over 7 bases. The CDR3 runs to 14 residues. Germline loops: CDR1 LNHNV, CDR2 YYDKDF (reference sequence). V gave up 5 bases and J gave up 3 bases; unmatched junction bases: 6. The DNA of the CDR3 is TGTGCCACCAGCTCTGAGGGGGCCCACTATGGCTACACCTTC. As protein: CATSSEGAHYGYTF.

This clonotype occurred a few times. The chain is built from TRBV7-2 and TRBJ2-4, with 8 bases matching TRBD2. The CDR3 is made up of 16 amino acids. The trim removed 4 bases at V and 1 base at J, leaving 6 bases unmatched. The germline CDR1 and CDR2 sequences are SGHTA and FQGNSA. CDR3 in DNA: TGTGCCAGCAGCTATTCGGGGGGGCGGGCCAAAAACATTCAGTACTTC. Encoded protein: CASSYSGGRAKNIQYF.

The chain carries TRBV9 and TRBJ1-1; D gene unclear. The germline gives CDR1 SGDLS, CDR2 YYNGEE. There are 14 residues in the CDR3. Deletions cut 0 bases from V and 0 bases from J, with 6 bases between. Written as DNA, the CDR3 is TGTGCCAGCAGCGTAGGGCTGATGAACACTGAAGCTTTCTTT. Translated: CASSVGLMNTEAFF.

This clonotype was seen only a few times. The chain couples TRBV25-1 to TRBJ2-1; perhaps D is TRBD1 or TRBD2 (5 bases each). This CDR3 contains 15 residues. Looked up from germline, CDR1 is MGHDK and CDR2 is SYGVNS. V lost 5 bases and J lost 2, with 13 bases in between. CDR3 residues: CASSPGTLAYNEQFF. The DNA for the CDR3 is TGTGCCAGCAGTCCCGGGACCCTGGCCTACAATGAGCAGTTCTTC.

This clonotype was seen a few times. Here the CDR3 reads CATLRAWDTDTQYF. CDR3 DNA: TGTGCCACCCTCAGGGCTTGGGACACAGATACGCAGTATTTT. The chain is built from TRBV28 and TRBJ2-3, with D tentatively TRBD1 (5 bases). The ends were cut back, 10 bases at V and 2 bases at J, with 16 bases in the middle. The length of the CDR3 is 14 residues. The germline V gene encodes CDR1 MDHEN and CDR2 SYDVKM. The whole variable domain, filled in from reference TRBV28 and TRBJ2-3, reads DVKVTQSSRYLVKRTGEKVFLECVQDMDHENMFWYRQDPGLGLRLIYFSYDVKMKEKGDIPEGYSVSREKKERFSLILESASTNQTSMYLCATLRAWDTDTQYFGPGTRLTVL.